These 5 T cell receptor beta chains originate from one sample sequenced in a study of blood T cell repertoires in COVID-19. Clones were sequenced by immunoSEQ multiplex PCR, and TCRdb holds only the in-frame ones, with some missing. The sample yields 200,000 or so clones, about 93% seen once. The sequencing sample was made of peripheral blood. Every receptor here comes from a man aged 60-69 years with COVID-19, enrolled during active disease.

The J gene is TRBJ1-1, the V gene TRBV29-1; D not resolved. Germline CDR1 and CDR2: SQVTM and ANQGSEA. The ends were cut back, 4 bases at V and 0 bases at J, with 9 bases in the middle. This CDR3 is 13 amino acids long. The CDR3 here is CSVVRRMNTEAFF. As DNA, the CDR3 is TGCAGCGTTGTCCGTAGAATGAACACTGAAGCTTTCTTT.

This chain connects TRBV10-1 to TRBJ1-6, with D unresolved. V lost 2 bases and J 7 bases, leaving 9 bases between the germline ends. Germline V gene data show CDR1 as WNHNN and CDR2 as SYGVQD (reference sequence). The CDR3 extends over 14 amino acids. This CDR3 reads CASSERGRNSPLHF. CDR3 nucleotides: TGCGCCAGCAGTGAGCGGGGAAGGAATTCACCCCTCCACTTT.

The rearrangement joins TRBV6-5 to TRBJ1-2, with 11 positions matching TRBD1. J gave up 6 bases and V 5 bases, and 5 bases lay outside the gene matches. The CDR3 consists of 14 residues. Germline CDR1 is MNHEY and CDR2 is SVGAGI. The chain's CDR3 is CASSNGQGANGYTF. The CDR3 DNA reads as TGTGCCAGCAGTAACGGACAGGGGGCAAATGGCTACACCTTC.

The chain recombines TRBV12-3 or TRBV12-4 with TRBJ1-5; tentative D call: TRBD1 (5 bases). The CDR3 consists of 13 residues. The V and J ends lost 7 bases and 9 bases respectively, with 16 bases between them. DNA for the CDR3: TGTGCCAGCACCCAGGGCTCTCAAGGGCCCCAGCATTTT. It is translated as CASTQGSQGPQHF.

This chain's CDR3 is CASSSDGGNSPLHF. In DNA, the CDR3 is TGTGCCAGCAGTTCGGATGGGGGGAACTCACCCCTCCACTTT. The chain is built from TRBV28 and TRBJ1-6; TRBD1 is a possible D gene (5 bases). Trimming cost V 4 bases and J 10 bases, with 14 bases left between them. The CDR3 totals 14 residues. Germline CDR1 is MDHEN and CDR2 is SYDVKM.